This T cell receptor (beta chain) is drawn from a study of CD8+CD57+ T cells in acquired aplastic anemia (dated 2018 in TCRdb). Regarding the study in general: On average, sorted CD4+ and CD8+ cells yielded 3.2 ug of extracted DNA, with a range of about 0.19 to 30 ug. Study-wide findings and limitations: Twenty-nine CD8+ CDR3 sequences were found to be shared between patients and controls, but these sequences appeared to be highly expressed in patients and within the immunodominant clones of the patients. Patients and healthy controls showed no significant difference in CD8+ Simpson's diversity (P=0.060).

TCR repertoires of sorted CD4+ and CD8+ blood T cells from severe aplastic anemia patients and healthy subjects were deep-sequenced in the study. Ficoll-Paque density gradient centrifugation was used to isolate peripheral blood mononuclear cells. CD4+ and CD8+ T cells were sorted by FACS or magnetic beads before DNA extraction. The V and J ends are trimmed by 3 bases and 2 bases, leaving 8 bases between them. Taken from cysteine to phenylalanine, the CDR3 has 13 residues. Just the 39-base CDR3 DNA is kept, in frame starting at base 1. CDR1 and CDR2, looked up from the germline V gene, are SGHTA and FQGTGA. Genomic DNA was used as template for profiling of TCR beta VDJ combinations and CDR3 sequences. An Illumina HiSeq 2000 was the platform used for TCR repertoire sequencing. The authors' pipeline ran thus. Repertoire assessment relied on Simpson's diversity index, CDR3 size and DJ length profiles, and TRBV/TRBJ rearrangement plots. The immunodominant clone was defined as the most abundant DNA sequence in deep sequencing data. CDR3 amino acid sequences were screened for sharing across subjects and compared with published repertoires and the VDJdb database. Starting from the raw public reads, TCRdb applied fastp trimming at Q25, assembled clones with MiXCR and retained in-frame beta chains. All rows with the same CDR3 protein become a single entry with the most common DNA and genes. The V and J calls were not made by the authors but by TCRdb's processing. The sample table lists 250,000 to 300,000 distinct CDR3 sequences, around three fifths of them with a count of one. The ten most abundant clones make up 8% of the sample.

With respect to this clonotype: There is no known antigen for this receptor. No much larger clone exists at a distance of one base, and base qualities are not known.

The sequence joins TRBV7-3 to TRBJ2-7; no D gene is confidently identified. Sequencing was done on a sample of sorted CD4+, CD8+, or CD8+CD57+ T cells (not recorded which) from PBMCs. This sequence originates from a human donor with severe aplastic anemia or a healthy control (not recorded which). The nucleotide sequence is TGTGCCAGCAGCTTTCGGCAGACCTACGAGCAGTACTTC. Its coded protein is CASSFRQTYEQYF.